This T cell receptor beta chain stems from a study of shared clonotypes between healthy human individuals. General observations from the study: Estimated richness was generally greater in naive than memory subsets. Relative to clonotypes present in all four donors, those not shared had lower generation probabilities.

Assay: immunoSEQ multiplex PCR; the TCRdb copy retains only in-frame clones and omits some. In the table there are approximately 2,200,000 clones, approximately 94% of which are singletons. With regard to this clone: The antigen is undetermined.

This CDR3 has 17 amino acids. V was pared by 4 bases and J by 3 bases, with 10 bases of the junction left unmatched. From germline, CDR1 is SGHRS and CDR2 YFSETQ. The naive CD8 subset, CD45RO-negative cells positively selected for CCR7, excluded terminally differentiated effector memory CD45RA+ cells. Every one of the donors was a Caucasian adult that lived in Nashville, Tennessee. The chain links TRBV5-1 to TRBJ2-5; 12 bases line up with TRBD2. Specimen: naive CD8+ T cells from PBMCs. This receptor was obtained from a man younger than 35 in good health. Some clones in this sample may be carry-over from other donors' samples. The CDR3 here is CASSSGLAGLIEETQYF. CDR3 nucleotide sequence: TGCGCCAGCAGCAGTGGACTAGCGGGATTAATCGAAGAGACCCAGTACTTC.